Below, 18 T cell receptor beta chains from the same sample are listed, as sequenced in a study of T cell responses to AZD1222 COVID-19 vaccine. TCRdb keeps only in-frame clones here, not all; method: immunoSEQ multiplex PCR. The table records 90,000 to 150,000 clones, around nine tenths of them present only once. Sequencing used peripheral blood, obtained on day 0 of AZD1222 vaccination. These receptors originate from an adult in good health.

CDR3: CASSSTNYGYTF. CDR3 bases: TGTGCCAGCTCAAGTACCAACTATGGCTACACCTTC. The chain combines TRBV18 with TRBJ1-2; no firm D call. Germline CDR1 KGHSH, CDR2 LQKENI. The CDR3 is 12 amino acids. The ends were cut back, 5 bases at V and 2 bases at J, with 6 bases in the middle.

The chain is built from TRBV7-9 and TRBJ1-1, with unresolved D. Germline V gene lookup returns CDR1 SEHNR and CDR2 FQNEAQ (reference sequence). This CDR3 has 14 residues. Trimming shortened V by 4 bases and J by 4 bases, and 13 bases separated the two germline ends. CDR3 sequence reads: CASSYVSVFTEAFF. In DNA form, the CDR3 reads TGTGCCAGCAGCTATGTTTCAGTTTTCACTGAAGCTTTCTTT.

This chain links TRBV19 with TRBJ2-7, with TRBD1 matching 9 bases. V gave up 3 bases and J gave up 2 bases; unmatched junction bases: 5. Per the germline V gene, CDR1 is LNHDA and CDR2 is SQIVND (reference sequence). The length of the CDR3 is 15 residues. CDR3 residues: CASSIGTGPPYEQYF. CDR3 nucleotide sequence: TGTGCCAGTAGTATTGGGACAGGGCCCCCCTACGAGCAGTACTTC.

This chain connects TRBV2 to TRBJ1-2, with TRBD1 as a possible D gene (5 bases). The CDR3 sequence is 14 residues long. Germline V gene lookup returns CDR1 SNHLY and CDR2 FYNNEI. V gave up 8 bases and J gave up 4 bases, with 17 bases separating them. DNA of the CDR3: TGTGCCAGCGGACGAGACAGTACTTCCTATGGCTACACCTTC. Its translation: CASGRDSTSYGYTF.

The V gene is TRBV25-1, the J gene TRBJ2-3; unclear D gene. The V end lost 0 bases, the J end lost 1 base, and 17 bases lay between the germline ends. The CDR3 totals 18 residues. CDR1 MGHDK and CDR2 SYGVNS come from the germline V gene. CDR3 nucleotide sequence: TGTGCCAGCAGTGAATATATCTGGGGATGGCAGGGCACAGATACGCAGTATTTT. Its protein product is CASSEYIWGWQGTDTQYF.

CDR3 loop: CASSSDGVSPLHF. CDR3 in DNA: TGTGCCAGCAGCTCCGACGGTGTCTCACCCCTCCACTTT. The chain combines TRBV7-9 with TRBJ1-6; D not resolved. The CDR3 totals 13 residues. V lost 4 bases and J 10 bases, leaving 11 bases between the germline ends. The V gene's germline CDR1 is SEHNR and CDR2 FQNEAQ (reference sequence).

The chain carries TRBV2 and TRBJ2-3; D is unresolved. The CDR3 sequence is 14 residues long. Germline values: CDR1 SNHLY, CDR2 FYNNEI. Trimming cost V 6 bases and J 4 bases, with 14 bases left between them. The CDR3 nucleotides are TGTGCCAGCAGGACGCTGCTGGGTGCAGATACGCAGTATTTT. Translated, it gives CASRTLLGADTQYF.

This chain joins TRBV5-1 and TRBJ1-2, with TRBD1 matching over 9 bases. The CDR3 has 15 residues. V gave up 7 bases and J gave up 1 base; unmatched junction bases: 8. Germline V CDR1 and CDR2: SGHRS, YFSETQ. CDR3 amino acids: CASLSGTGNNYGYTF. The CDR3 coding sequence is TGCGCCAGCTTATCCGGGACAGGGAATAACTATGGCTACACCTTC. Full variable domain (missing parts from reference TRBV5-1 and TRBJ1-2): KAGVTQTPRYLIKTRGQQVTLSCSPISGHRSVSWYQQTPGQGLQFLFEYFSETQRNKGNFPGRFSGRQFSNSRSEMNVSTLELGDSALYLCASLSGTGNNYGYTFGSGTRLTVV.

The genes are TRBV11-3 and TRBJ1-1; D call uncertain. V was trimmed by 1 base and J by 1 base, leaving 4 bases between them. CDR1 and CDR2 from the germline V gene are SGHNT and YENEEA. The CDR3 is 13 residues long. CDR3 sequence (DNA): TGTGCCAGCAGCTTAGGGAGGAACACTGAAGCTTTCTTT. It encodes CASSLGRNTEAFF.

The chain recombines TRBV28 with TRBJ2-3, with 8 bases lining up with TRBD1. Germline assignment: CDR1 MDHEN and CDR2 SYDVKM. The CDR3 is made up of 14 amino acids. With 7 bases clipped from V and 3 bases from J, the junction kept 6 bases outside the gene matches. Written as DNA, the CDR3 is TGTGCCAGCAAACCGGGACAGGCAACAGATACGCAGTATTTT. Translating gives CASKPGQATDTQYF.

The rearrangement joins TRBV24-1 to TRBJ2-5; a weak D match, TRBD1 (8 bases). The CDR3 spans 15 residues. V gave up 10 bases and J gave up 3 bases, with 20 bases separating them. Germline lookup yields CDR1 KGHDR and CDR2 SFDVKD. Here the CDR3 reads CATRRTGRGEETQYF. The CDR3 DNA reads TGTGCCACAAGAAGGACAGGGAGGGGAGAAGAGACCCAGTACTTC.

The chain combines TRBV5-1 with TRBJ2-1; D might be TRBD2 (5 bases). In germline, CDR1 is SGHRS, CDR2 YFSETQ. There are 15 residues in the CDR3. Trimming pared 0 bases from V and 3 bases from J, leaving 10 bases between. The CDR3 DNA reads as TGCGCCAGCAGCTTGGCCACAGCGGACTACAATGAGCAGTTCTTC. Amino acid sequence: CASSLATADYNEQFF.

The rearrangement joins TRBV5-1 to TRBJ2-1, with 8 bases aligning to TRBD2. Germline V gene data show CDR1 as SGHRS and CDR2 as YFSETQ. V lost 5 bases and J lost 2; bases outside the gene matches: 6. This CDR3 is 15 amino acids long. The CDR3 loop reads CASRPGGAAYNEQFF. The CDR3 bases are TGCGCCAGCAGACCCGGGGGGGCCGCCTACAATGAGCAGTTCTTC.

This sequence joins TRBV3-1 (or the pseudogene TRBV3-2) and TRBJ1-2; 8 bases are shared with TRBD1. This CDR3 has 16 amino acids. CDR1 and CDR2 (germline): LGHDT, YNNKEL (reference sequence). The trim removed 0 bases at V and 5 bases at J, leaving 8 bases unmatched. The CDR3 reads CASSQDSGQAVYGYTF. Written as DNA, the CDR3 is TGTGCCAGCAGCCAAGATTCGGGACAGGCCGTATATGGCTACACCTTC.

This chain joins TRBV4-1 and TRBJ2-5; TRBD2 agrees at 15 bases. CDR3 size: 18 residues. The trim removed 5 bases at V and 6 bases at J, leaving 13 bases unmatched. Germline CDR1 reads MGHRA; CDR2 reads YSYEKL. Here the CDR3 reads CASSEGLAGGGGGKTQYF. The CDR3 DNA reads as TGCGCCAGCAGCGAGGGACTAGCGGGAGGTGGTGGGGGGAAGACCCAGTACTTC.

This chain joins TRBV3-1 (or the pseudogene TRBV3-2) and TRBJ2-7, with a tentative D call TRBD1 (5 bases). V was cut by 3 bases and J by 2 bases, with 14 bases left in between. There are 15 residues in the CDR3. The germline CDR1 and CDR2 sequences are LGHDT and YNNKEL (reference sequence). CDR3 residues: CASSHLATATYEQYF. In nucleotides, the CDR3 is TGTGCCAGCAGCCACCTCGCGACAGCCACCTACGAGCAGTACTTC.

The V call is TRBV2, the J call TRBJ2-7; 7 nucleotides line up with TRBD1. The J segment lost 3 bases and the V segment lost 1 base, leaving 6 bases of the junction unmatched. CDR1 is SNHLY, CDR2 FYNNEI, per germline. The length of the CDR3 is 15 residues. CDR3 protein: CASSEGDRDLYEQYF. CDR3 sequence (DNA): TGTGCCAGCAGTGAAGGTGACAGGGACCTCTACGAGCAGTACTTC.

This chain joins TRBV5-1 and TRBJ2-1, with D uncertain. Germline assignment: CDR1 SGHRS and CDR2 YFSETQ. CDR3 length: 14 residues. Trimming removed 0 bases from V and 5 bases from J, with 9 bases in between. In DNA form, the CDR3 reads TGCGCCAGCAGCTTGGCCGACGGCCACAATGAGCAGTTCTTC. Translating gives CASSLADGHNEQFF. The entire variable domain, with the rest obtained from reference TRBV5-1 and TRBJ2-1, is as follows: KAGVTQTPRYLIKTRGQQVTLSCSPISGHRSVSWYQQTPGQGLQFLFEYFSETQRNKGNFPGRFSGRQFSNSRSEMNVSTLELGDSALYLCASSLADGHNEQFFGPGTRLTVL.